Each of the 9 T cell receptor beta chains below was sequenced from the same sample in a study of T cells in Graves' hyperthyroidism and ophthalmopathy. It was RNA transcripts that yielded the amplified TCR beta CDR3 regions. TCR CDR3 underwent first-round RT-PCR with the HTBI primer set. A single record per CDR3 protein comes from TCRdb applying MiXCR to the multiplex PCR reads. This sample carries around 340,000 distinct CDR3 sequences, about a sixth of them seen once, and the ten largest clones take more than 30%. Input material: blood. These receptors all stem from a woman aged 25 to 39 with Graves' hyperthyroidism that later progressed to Graves' ophthalmopathy.

V gene TRBV2 combines with J gene TRBJ2-7, with TRBD1 as a possible D gene (6 bases). Trimming stripped 8 bases from V and 2 bases from J, with 10 bases between. The CDR3 totals 12 residues. Germline-derived CDR1 and CDR2 are SNHLY and FYNNEI. CDR3 in amino acids: CASRDIAYEQYV. The CDR3, as DNA: TGTGCCAGCCGGGACATCGCCTACGAGCAGTACGTC.

This clonotype has more than one count but fewer than ten. The chain recombines TRBV3-1 with TRBJ2-2, with a possible D match to TRBD2 (6 bases). Germline CDR1 LGHDT, CDR2 YNNKEL (reference sequence). The ends were cut back, 1 base at V and 7 bases at J, with 16 bases in the middle. The CDR3 has 16 residues. This chain's CDR3 is CASSQGPGTGNGELFF. Here the CDR3 DNA reads TGTGCCAGCAGCCAAGGTCCCGGGACTGGAAACGGGGAGCTGTTTTTT. Based on the CDR3 plus reference TRBV3-1 and TRBJ2-2, the full variable domain is DTAVSQTPKYLVTQMGNDKSIKCEQNLGHDTMYWYKQDSKKFLKIMFSYNNKELIINETVPNRFSPKSPDKAHLNLHINSLELGDSAVYFCASSQGPGTGNGELFFGEGSRLTVL.

V gene TRBV2 combines with J gene TRBJ2-1; 15 positions match TRBD2. V trimming: 7 bases; J trimming: 7 bases; junction bases outside the gene matches: 11. This CDR3 is built from 17 residues. The germline V gene has CDR1 SNHLY and CDR2 FYNNEI. CDR3 region: CASIGKDGTSGRNEQFF. The DNA of the CDR3 is TGTGCCAGCATCGGAAAGGACGGGACTAGCGGGAGGAATGAGCAGTTCTTC.

The chain links TRBV6-2 or TRBV6-3 to TRBJ2-7; D remains unclear. Trimming removed 6 bases at V and 0 bases at J, with 9 bases between. The CDR3 runs 13 residues. CDR1 and CDR2 (germline): MNHEY, SVGEGT. The CDR3 loop is CASRWVSSYEQYF. DNA of the CDR3: TGTGCCAGCAGATGGGTCAGCTCCTACGAGCAGTACTTC.

In this sample, this clonotype turned up a few times. This chain joins TRBV19 and TRBJ1-5; 9 bases are a match to TRBD1. Germline CDR1 is LNHDA and CDR2 is SQIVND (reference sequence). J gave up 5 bases and V 11 bases, and 10 bases lay outside the gene matches. This CDR3 comprises 14 residues. The CDR3 spells CASKRTGVDQPQHF. In nucleotides, the CDR3 is TGTGCCTCTAAACGGACAGGGGTTGATCAGCCCCAGCATTTT.

This chain joins TRBV28 and TRBJ2-7; D could derive from TRBD1 or TRBD2 (5 bases each). This CDR3 region has 15 residues. Germline CDR1 reads MDHEN; CDR2 reads SYDVKM. The V end was cut by 3 bases, the J end by 7 bases, with 19 bases between. In DNA, the CDR3 is TGTGCCAGCAGTTTCGGAGGTCAGGGTCTCTATGAGCAGTACTTC. This gives the protein CASSFGGQGLYEQYF.

This clonotype was observed many times. The chain recombines TRBV28 with TRBJ2-1; 7 nucleotides align to TRBD2. CDR1 and CDR2 from the germline V gene are MDHEN and SYDVKM. V trimming: 5 bases; J trimming: 6 bases; junction bases outside the gene matches: 10. CDR3 length: 15 residues. The CDR3 DNA reads TGTGCCAGCAGTCCGCCCCCAGCGGGGAGCAATGAGCAGTTCTTC. This encodes CASSPPPAGSNEQFF.

This sequence joins TRBV4-1 and TRBJ2-1; D is perhaps TRBD2 (5 bases). V dropped 4 bases and J dropped 3 bases, with 16 bases sitting between them. The CDR3 length is 16 residues. The V gene's germline CDR1 is MGHRA and CDR2 YSYEKL. The CDR3 sequence is CASSRTGSPNYNEQFF. In DNA form, the CDR3 reads TGCGCCAGCAGCCGAACGGGGTCCCCGAACTACAATGAGCAGTTCTTC.

This clonotype was observed at least ten times. This chain connects TRBV27 to TRBJ1-1, with D unresolved. The CDR3 is 13 amino acids. Per germline, CDR1 MNHEY and CDR2 SMNVEV (reference sequence). V gave up 2 bases and J gave up 3 bases, with 7 bases separating them. The CDR3 sequence: CASSLLEDTEAFF. CDR3 DNA sequence: TGTGCCAGCAGTTTACTCGAGGACACTGAAGCTTTCTTT.